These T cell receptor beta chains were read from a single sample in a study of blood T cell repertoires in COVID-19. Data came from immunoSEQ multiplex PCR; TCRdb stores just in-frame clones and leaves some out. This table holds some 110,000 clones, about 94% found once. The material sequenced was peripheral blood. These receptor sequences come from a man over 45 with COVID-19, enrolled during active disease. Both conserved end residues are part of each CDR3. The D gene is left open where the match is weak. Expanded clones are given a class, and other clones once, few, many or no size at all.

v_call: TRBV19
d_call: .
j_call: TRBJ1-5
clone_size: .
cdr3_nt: TGTGCCACCTCGGGACTGGCGGGCAATCAGCCCCAGCATTTT
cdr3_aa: CATSGLAGNQPQHF

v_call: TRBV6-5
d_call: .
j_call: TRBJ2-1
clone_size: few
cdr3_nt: TGTGCCAGCGGAACAGGAATCTCCTACAATGAGCAGTTCTTC
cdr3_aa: CASGTGISYNEQFF

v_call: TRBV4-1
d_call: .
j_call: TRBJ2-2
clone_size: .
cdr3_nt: TGCGCCAGCAGCCAAGATCACCTAGTTGGCGGGGAGCTGTTTTTT
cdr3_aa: CASSQDHLVGGELFF

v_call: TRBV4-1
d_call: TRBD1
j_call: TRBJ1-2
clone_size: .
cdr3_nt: TGCGCCAGCAGCCAAGGGACAGGCTATGGCTACACCTTC
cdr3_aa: CASSQGTGYGYTF

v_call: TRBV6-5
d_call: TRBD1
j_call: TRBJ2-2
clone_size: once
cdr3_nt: TGTGCCAGCAGGAAAACAGGGGAAGGGGCCGGGGAGCTGTTTTTT
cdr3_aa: CASRKTGEGAGELFF

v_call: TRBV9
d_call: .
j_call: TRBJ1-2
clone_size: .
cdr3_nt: TGTGCCAGCAGCGAGATGGCAGGGCTCTATGGCTACACCTTC
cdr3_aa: CASSEMAGLYGYTF

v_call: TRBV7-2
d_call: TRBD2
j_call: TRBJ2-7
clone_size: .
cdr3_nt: TGTGCCAGCAGTTCGGGACTAGCCGAACGGTCCGAGCAGTACTTC
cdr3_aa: CASSSGLAERSEQYF

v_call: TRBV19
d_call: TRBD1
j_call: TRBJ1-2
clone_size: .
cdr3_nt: TGTGCCAGTCTGGGACAGATCTATGGCTACACCTTC
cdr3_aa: CASLGQIYGYTF

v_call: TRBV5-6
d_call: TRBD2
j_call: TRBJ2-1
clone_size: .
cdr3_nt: TGTGCCAGCAGCCACTTGACTAGCGGGAGGAGATTCTCCTACAATGAGCAGTTCTTC
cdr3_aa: CASSHLTSGRRFSYNEQFF

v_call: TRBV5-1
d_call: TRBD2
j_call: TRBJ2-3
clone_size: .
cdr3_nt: TGCGCCAGCAGCGAGACTAGCGGGTTTTACACAGATACGCAGTATTTT
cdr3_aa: CASSETSGFYTDTQYF

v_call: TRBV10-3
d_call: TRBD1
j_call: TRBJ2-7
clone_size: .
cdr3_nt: TGTGCCATCAGGCCGACAGGGTATCTTTACGAGCAGTACTTC
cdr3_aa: CAIRPTGYLYEQYF

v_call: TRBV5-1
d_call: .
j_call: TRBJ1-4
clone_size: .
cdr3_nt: TGCGCCAGCAGCCTGAACTGGAGTGAAAAACTGTTTTTT
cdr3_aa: CASSLNWSEKLFF

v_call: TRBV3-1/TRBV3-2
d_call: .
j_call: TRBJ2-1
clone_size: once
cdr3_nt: TGTGCCAGCAGTCGGACGGGGTCCTACCCCCCCAATGAGCAGTTCTTC
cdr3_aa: CASSRTGSYPPNEQFF

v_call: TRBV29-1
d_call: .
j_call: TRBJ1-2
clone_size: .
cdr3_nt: TGCAGCGTTGAAGGGCCAGGCTCCTATGGCTACACCTTC
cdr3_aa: CSVEGPGSYGYTF

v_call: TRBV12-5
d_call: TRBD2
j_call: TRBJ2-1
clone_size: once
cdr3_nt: TGTGCTAGTGGTTTTGGTAGCGGGAGCTCCTACAATGAGCAGTTCTTC
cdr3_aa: CASGFGSGSSYNEQFF

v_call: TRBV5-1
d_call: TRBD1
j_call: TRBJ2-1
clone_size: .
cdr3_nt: TGCGCCAGCAGCTTGGGGGACAGGGACGGGAATGAGCAGTTCTTC
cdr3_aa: CASSLGDRDGNEQFF

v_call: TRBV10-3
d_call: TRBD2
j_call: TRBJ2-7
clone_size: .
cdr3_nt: TGTGCCATCAGTGGGACTGTAGAGCGGGAAGGGGAGCAGTACTTC
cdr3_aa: CAISGTVEREGEQYF

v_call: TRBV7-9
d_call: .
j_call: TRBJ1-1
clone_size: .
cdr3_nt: TGTGCCAGCAGCCCACCTGCTTTGGTGCGAGACACTGAAGCTTTCTTT
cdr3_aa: CASSPPALVRDTEAFF

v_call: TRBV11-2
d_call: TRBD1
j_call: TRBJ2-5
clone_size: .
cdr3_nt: TGTGCCAGCAGCTACAGGGGGTGGGAGACCCAGTACTTC
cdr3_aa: CASSYRGWETQYF

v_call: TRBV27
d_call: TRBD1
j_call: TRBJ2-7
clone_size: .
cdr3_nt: TGTGCCAGCAGTCCACCCGGGACAGGGAGGCACGAGCAGTACTTC
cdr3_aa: CASSPPGTGRHEQYF

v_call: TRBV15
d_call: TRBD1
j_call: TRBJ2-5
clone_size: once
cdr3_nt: TGTGCCACCAGCACGGGACAGGGGGCTATGGAGACCCAGTACTTC
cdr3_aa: CATSTGQGAMETQYF

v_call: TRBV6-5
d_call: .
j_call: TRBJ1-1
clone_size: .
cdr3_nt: TGTGCCAGCCACTACCGGGACACCACCGCAGCTTTCTTT
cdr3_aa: CASHYRDTTAAFF

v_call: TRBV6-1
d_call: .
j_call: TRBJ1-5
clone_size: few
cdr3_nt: TGTGCCAGCAGTGTAGGGACTCCCGGGGGGAATCAGCCCCAGCATTTT
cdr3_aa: CASSVGTPGGNQPQHF

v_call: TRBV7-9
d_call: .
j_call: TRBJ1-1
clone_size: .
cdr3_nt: TGTGCCAGCAGCTTAGCAGGTACAGGAGAAGCTTTCTTT
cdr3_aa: CASSLAGTGEAFF

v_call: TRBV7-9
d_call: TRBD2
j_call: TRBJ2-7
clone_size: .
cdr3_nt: TGTGCCAGCAGCTTCCAGGGAGGGGAGCAGTACTTC
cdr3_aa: CASSFQGGEQYF

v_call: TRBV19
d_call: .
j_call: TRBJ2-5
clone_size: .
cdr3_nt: TGTGCCAGTAGTATAACAGGGCTGGAGACCCAGTACTTC
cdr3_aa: CASSITGLETQYF

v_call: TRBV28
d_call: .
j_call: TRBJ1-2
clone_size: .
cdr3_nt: TGTGCCAGCAAAAAAGGCGGCGGAGTTCTCTATGGCTACACCTTC
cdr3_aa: CASKKGGGVLYGYTF

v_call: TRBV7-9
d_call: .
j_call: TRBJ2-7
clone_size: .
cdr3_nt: TGTGCCAGCAGCTGGTCAGGGGCCTACGAGCAGTACTTC
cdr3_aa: CASSWSGAYEQYF

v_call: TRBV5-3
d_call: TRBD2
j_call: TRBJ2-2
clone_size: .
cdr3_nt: TGTGCCAGAAGCTTGGCCGGACAGGGCAGGCTAGCGGGAGGGCGAAGCGGGGAGCTGTTTTTT
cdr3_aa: CARSLAGQGRLAGGRSGELFF

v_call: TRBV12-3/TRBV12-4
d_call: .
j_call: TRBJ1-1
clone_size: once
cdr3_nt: TGTGCCAGCAGCCTAGGTGGGAACACTGAAGCTTTCTTT
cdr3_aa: CASSLGGNTEAFF

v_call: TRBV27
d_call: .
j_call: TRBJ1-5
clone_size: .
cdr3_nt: TGTGCCAGCAGTTTACGCCCCGTACAGGGAAGCAATCAGCCCCAGCATTTT
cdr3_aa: CASSLRPVQGSNQPQHF

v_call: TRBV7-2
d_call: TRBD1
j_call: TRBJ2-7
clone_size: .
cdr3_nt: TGTGCCAGCAGCCGACAGGGAGCCTACGAGCAGTACTTC
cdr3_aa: CASSRQGAYEQYF

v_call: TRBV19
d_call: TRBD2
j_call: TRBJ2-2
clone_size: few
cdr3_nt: TGTGCCAGTAGTATAAAGCTAGCGGGAGGTACCGGGGAGCTGTTTTTT
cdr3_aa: CASSIKLAGGTGELFF

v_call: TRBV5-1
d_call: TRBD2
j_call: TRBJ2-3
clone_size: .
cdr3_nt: TGCGCCAGCAGCTTGGGGCGACTAGCGGATACCACAGATACGCAGTATTTT
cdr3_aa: CASSLGRLADTTDTQYF

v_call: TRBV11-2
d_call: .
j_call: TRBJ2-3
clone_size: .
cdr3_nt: TGTGCCAGCAGCTTAGTTACTCCCCGAGGCACAGATACGCAGTATTTT
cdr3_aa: CASSLVTPRGTDTQYF

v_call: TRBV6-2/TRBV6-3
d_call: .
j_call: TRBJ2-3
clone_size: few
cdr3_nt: TGTGCCAGCAGTCCCGAGGCGACGAAAAGCACAGATACGCAGTATTTT
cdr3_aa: CASSPEATKSTDTQYF

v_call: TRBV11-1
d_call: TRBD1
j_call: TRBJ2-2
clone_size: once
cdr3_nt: TGTGCCAGCAGCTGGACAGGGCCCGGGGAGCTGTTTTTT
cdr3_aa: CASSWTGPGELFF

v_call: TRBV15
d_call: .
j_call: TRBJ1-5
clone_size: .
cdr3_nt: TGTGCCACCAGCAGAGATTTGTTGGCCCGAAAGCATTTT
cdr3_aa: CATSRDLLARKHF

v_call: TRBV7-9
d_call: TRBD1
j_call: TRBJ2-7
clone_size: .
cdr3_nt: TGTGCCAGCAGCCGACAGGGCGACGAGCAGTACTTC
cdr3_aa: CASSRQGDEQYF

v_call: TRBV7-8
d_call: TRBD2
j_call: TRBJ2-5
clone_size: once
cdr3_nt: TGTGCCAGCAGCTTAGCCGGACTAGCGGGAGGGCCGATTGTAGAGACCCAGTACTTC
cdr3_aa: CASSLAGLAGGPIVETQYF

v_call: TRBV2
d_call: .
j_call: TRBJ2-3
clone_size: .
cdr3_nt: TGTGCCAGCTCTGGGGCGGCTAGCACAGATACGCAGTATTTT
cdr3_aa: CASSGAASTDTQYF

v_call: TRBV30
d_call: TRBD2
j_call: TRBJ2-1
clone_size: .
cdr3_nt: TGTGCCTGGAGGCTAGCGGGAGGGCCACTCTCCTACAATGAGCAGTTCTTC
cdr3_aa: CAWRLAGGPLSYNEQFF

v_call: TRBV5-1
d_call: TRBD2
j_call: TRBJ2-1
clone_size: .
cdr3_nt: TGCGCCAGCAGCGGGAAAGGACTAGCGGAGGGAGGAAATGAGCAGTTCTTC
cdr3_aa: CASSGKGLAEGGNEQFF

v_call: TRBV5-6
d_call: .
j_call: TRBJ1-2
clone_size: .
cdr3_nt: TGTGCCAGCAGCTTAAACAGCTATGGCTACACCTTC
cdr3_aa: CASSLNSYGYTF

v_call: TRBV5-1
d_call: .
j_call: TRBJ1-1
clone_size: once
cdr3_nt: TGCGCCAGCAGCTTGTCGCAGTTGAACACTGAAGCTTTCTTT
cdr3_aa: CASSLSQLNTEAFF

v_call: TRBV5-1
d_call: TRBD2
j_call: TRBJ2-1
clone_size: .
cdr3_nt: TGCGCCAGCAGCCCGGGACTAGCGGGATCCAATGAGCAGTTCTTC
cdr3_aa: CASSPGLAGSNEQFF